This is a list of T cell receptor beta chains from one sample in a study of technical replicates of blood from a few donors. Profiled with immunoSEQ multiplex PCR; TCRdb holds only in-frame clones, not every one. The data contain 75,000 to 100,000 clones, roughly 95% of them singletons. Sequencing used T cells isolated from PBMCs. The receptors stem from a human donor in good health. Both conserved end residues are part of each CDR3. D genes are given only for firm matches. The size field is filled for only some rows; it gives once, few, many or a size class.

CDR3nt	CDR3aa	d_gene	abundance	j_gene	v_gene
TGTGCCAGCAGCGTGGGAGAGGGACTAGCGGGAGGTGTGAATACGCAGTATTTT	CASSVGEGLAGGVNTQYF	TRBD2	-	TRBJ2-3	TRBV9
TGTGCCAGCAGCCGGCCGGGACAGGGGGCGCCTGGGGCCAACGTCCTGACTTTC	CASSRPGQGAPGANVLTF	TRBD1	once	TRBJ2-6	TRBV5-6
TGTGCCAGCTCAGGGACAGGGCAGACGAATCAGCCCCAGCATTTT	CASSGTGQTNQPQHF	TRBD1	-	TRBJ1-5	TRBV18
TGTGCCAGCAGCGCAGGGTATGAGCAGTACTTC	CASSAGYEQYF	-	-	TRBJ2-7	TRBV9
TGTGCCATCAGTGGGGCAAACCAAGAGACCCAGTACTTC	CAISGANQETQYF	-	-	TRBJ2-5	TRBV10-3
TGTGCCAGCGTAAGGACTGGCTCCTACGAGCAGTACTTC	CASVRTGSYEQYF	-	-	TRBJ2-7	TRBV28
TGTGCCAGTAGTATAACAGGGGAAACGAATGAGCAGTTCTTC	CASSITGETNEQFF	TRBD1	-	TRBJ2-1	TRBV19
TGCGCCAGCAGCTTGAGGCAGGCATATGGCTACACCTTC	CASSLRQAYGYTF	-	-	TRBJ1-2	TRBV5-1
TGCAGCGTTGGCTATGCCTACGAGCAGTACTTC	CSVGYAYEQYF	-	-	TRBJ2-7	TRBV29-1
TGTGCCAGTAGCACTGACGGACACGACACTGAAGCTTTCTTT	CASSTDGHDTEAFF	-	-	TRBJ1-1	TRBV19
TGTGCCAGCAGACCACCCGGGGAATTGGTTTACGAGCAGTACTTC	CASRPPGELVYEQYF	-	-	TRBJ2-7	TRBV28
TGTGCCAGCAGTTTGACTAGCGGCTGGGAGCAGTTCTTC	CASSLTSGWEQFF	TRBD2	once	TRBJ2-1	TRBV27
TGTGCCAGCAGCTTAAGCAGGGGTGGCAATGAGCAGTTCTTC	CASSLSRGGNEQFF	-	-	TRBJ2-1	TRBV13
TGTGCCAGCAGTTTTAACAGGGGAGGTTCACCCCTCCACTTT	CASSFNRGGSPLHF	TRBD1	-	TRBJ1-6	TRBV27
TGTGCCAGCAGCAGATACGGGACTAACTATGGCTACACCTTC	CASSRYGTNYGYTF	-	-	TRBJ1-2	TRBV25-1
TGTGCCAGTAGTAGAGGGACAAACACCGGGGAGCTGTTTTTT	CASSRGTNTGELFF	-	-	TRBJ2-2	TRBV19
TGCAGCGTTGAGAGGGGGGCGGGGGGCACCGGGGAGCTGTTTTTT	CSVERGAGGTGELFF	TRBD2	-	TRBJ2-2	TRBV29-1
TGTGCCAGCTCAACGATCACGACGGGAATGACTAGCGGGAGTGGGTGGGGCACAGATACGCAGTATTTT	CASSTITTGMTSGSGWGTDTQYF	TRBD2	-	TRBJ2-3	TRBV18
TGTGCCAGTAGTCCTGGCAGGAATATCAGGAACACTGAAGCTTTCTTT	CASSPGRNIRNTEAFF	-	-	TRBJ1-1	TRBV19
TGCGCCAGCACCGTAGCGGGAAATCACGAGCAGTACTTC	CASTVAGNHEQYF	TRBD2	-	TRBJ2-7	TRBV5-1
TGTGCCAGCACAAGGGGCCCAAATTTCTCCACAGATACGCAGTATTTT	CASTRGPNFSTDTQYF	-	-	TRBJ2-3	TRBV2
TGTGCCAGTAGTATATCAGATTTGGGCACCTACGAGCAGTACTTC	CASSISDLGTYEQYF	-	-	TRBJ2-7	TRBV19
TGTGCCAGCAGCTTAGAGGTACAGCCCTACGAGCAGTACTTC	CASSLEVQPYEQYF	-	-	TRBJ2-7	TRBV7-6
TGTGCCAGCAGCCGACTAACTAGCGGGAGTACAGATACGCAGTATTTT	CASSRLTSGSTDTQYF	TRBD2	-	TRBJ2-3	TRBV11-2
TGCACCAGCAGCCGATCCCGGTCATTGGAGGGACTAGCGGGAAGGCGGGGTACAGATACGCAGTATTTT	CTSSRSRSLEGLAGRRGTDTQYF	-	-	TRBJ2-3	TRBV1
TGTGCCAGTAGTATTAGACAGGGCGGCGAGACCCAGTACTTC	CASSIRQGGETQYF	TRBD1	-	TRBJ2-5	TRBV19
TGTGCCAGCAGGCTTGCTAGCAGCACCGGGGAGCTGTTTTTT	CASRLASSTGELFF	-	once	TRBJ2-2	TRBV27
TGTGCCAGCAGGAAGGTAGCGGGATACCACGAGCAGTACTTC	CASRKVAGYHEQYF	TRBD2	-	TRBJ2-7	TRBV6-5
TGTGCCAGCAGCCAAGAGGGTTTGGGGGACTCAGATACGCAGTATTTT	CASSQEGLGDSDTQYF	-	-	TRBJ2-3	TRBV4-2
TGTGCCAGCAGGAGGGCGGAGAACAATGAGCAGTTCTTC	CASRRAENNEQFF	-	-	TRBJ2-1	TRBV2
TGTGCCAGTAGTATAGATCGGGATGAAAAACTGTTTTTT	CASSIDRDEKLFF	-	-	TRBJ1-4	TRBV19
TGTGCCAGCAGTTTAGGACAGGGAAACTACGAGCAGTACTTC	CASSLGQGNYEQYF	TRBD1	-	TRBJ2-7	TRBV27
TGTGCCAGCTCACCGACCTCGGGGGGGACATCCTACGAGCAGTACTTC	CASSPTSGGTSYEQYF	TRBD2	-	TRBJ2-7	TRBV18
TGTGCCAGTAGTATTGGAGTATACGAGCAGTTCTTC	CASSIGVYEQFF	-	-	TRBJ2-1	TRBV19
TGTGCCATCACCACAGGGAGCAATGAGCAGTTCTTC	CAITTGSNEQFF	-	-	TRBJ2-1	TRBV10-3
TGTGCCAGCAGCGGAGGGGGCGCGGGTAACTATGGCTACACCTTC	CASSGGGAGNYGYTF	TRBD1	-	TRBJ1-2	TRBV5-4
TGTGCCAGCAGTGAACCTTTGCGTAGCACAGATACGCAGTATTTT	CASSEPLRSTDTQYF	-	-	TRBJ2-3	TRBV2
TGTGCCAGCAGTGGTCCAGCGGGCTTAGACTACGAGCAGTACTTC	CASSGPAGLDYEQYF	-	-	TRBJ2-7	TRBV2
TGTGCCAGCAGCGCTTCCGGGACTACCAACAATGAGCAGTTCTTC	CASSASGTTNNEQFF	TRBD2	-	TRBJ2-1	TRBV9
TGTGCCAGCTCACCCGGTATCAATCGGCCCCAGCATTTT	CASSPGINRPQHF	-	-	TRBJ1-5	TRBV18
TGTGCCAGCAGCCCAGGGACTAGCGGCCCATACGAGCAGTACTTC	CASSPGTSGPYEQYF	TRBD2	-	TRBJ2-7	TRBV9